One sample yielded the 23 T cell receptor beta chains listed below, sequenced in a study of shared clonotypes between healthy human individuals. Assay: immunoSEQ multiplex PCR; the TCRdb copy retains only in-frame clones and omits some. The data contain about 700,000 clones, just over 90% of them seen just once; the ten biggest clones take up roughly 24%. Selected positively for CCR7 and CD45RO-negative, naive CD8 cells excluded terminally differentiated effector memory CD45RA+ cells. Specimen: naive CD8+ T cells sorted from blood. These receptors all come from a man aged 25-40 years in good health.

The chain combines TRBV10-3 with TRBJ1-2; D perhaps matches TRBD1 (5 bases). The ends were cut back, 2 bases at V and 8 bases at J, with 15 bases in the middle. There are 14 residues in the CDR3. Germline values: CDR1 ENHRY, CDR2 SYGVKD. The CDR3 DNA is TGTGCCATCAGTGAGGTCGGGGCGGTAGAAGGCTACACCTTC. Amino acid sequence: CAISEVGAVEGYTF.

The rearrangement joins TRBV25-1 to TRBJ1-4; D is possibly TRBD1 (6 bases). Germline CDR1 reads MGHDK; CDR2 reads SYGVNS. Trimming removed 4 bases at V and 5 bases at J, with 14 bases between. This CDR3 has 15 amino acids. CDR3 loop: CASSGGTPLNEKLFF. The CDR3 coding sequence is TGTGCCAGCAGTGGAGGGACACCACTAAATGAAAAACTGTTTTTT. The full variable domain, rest sourced from reference TRBV25-1 and TRBJ1-4, is EADIYQTPRYLVIGTGKKITLECSQTMGHDKMYWYQQDPGMELHLIHYSYGVNSTEKGDLSSESTVSRIRTEHFPLTLESARPSHTSQYLCASSGGTPLNEKLFFGSGTQLSVL.

The V gene is TRBV9, the J gene TRBJ2-3; D is ambiguous. This CDR3 region has 13 residues. Trimming shortened V by 2 bases and J by 4 bases, and 8 bases separated the two germline ends. In germline, CDR1 is SGDLS, CDR2 YYNGEE. In DNA, the CDR3 is TGTGCCAGCAGCGTCATAATGGCAGATACGCAGTATTTT. Translating gives CASSVIMADTQYF.

The genes are TRBV6-6 and TRBJ1-5; D is unresolved. The germline V gene encodes CDR1 MNHNY and CDR2 SVGAGI (reference sequence). V was trimmed by 2 bases and J by 4 bases, leaving 9 bases between them. The CDR3 is 14 residues long. CDR3 sequence reads: CASSYRGLNQPQHF. Here the CDR3 DNA reads TGTGCCAGCAGTTACCGCGGACTAAATCAGCCCCAGCATTTT.

The chain has TRBV2 and TRBJ2-5; a possible D gene is TRBD1 (5 bases). V was cut by 3 bases and J by 0 bases, with 11 bases left in between. The germline V gene has CDR1 SNHLY and CDR2 FYNNEI. CDR3 length: 15 residues. This chain's CDR3 is CASSDQGSYQETQYF. In DNA, the CDR3 is TGTGCCAGCAGTGACCAGGGCTCGTACCAAGAGACCCAGTACTTC. The complete variable domain, with remaining parts taken from reference TRBV2 and TRBJ2-5, reads EPEVTQTPSHQVTQMGQEVILRCVPISNHLYFYWYRQILGQKVEFLVSFYNNEISEKSEIFDDQFSVERPDGSNFTLKIRSTKLEDSAMYFCASSDQGSYQETQYFGPGTRLLVL.

This sequence joins TRBV12-2 and TRBJ2-2; TRBD2, the D gene given by the table, was not confirmed from the DNA. TRBV12-2 is a pseudogene. There are 16 residues in the CDR3. The CDR3 here is CASRLASGSHTGELFF. CDR3 nucleotides: TGTGCAAGTCGCTTAGCGAGCGGGAGTCACACCGGGGAGCTGTTTTTT.

The CDR3 spells CASSTLGTVETQYF. CDR3 in DNA: TGTGCCAGCAGTACACTCGGGACAGTGGAGACCCAGTACTTC. The chain has TRBV14 and TRBJ2-5, with 7 bases aligning to TRBD1. The germline V gene encodes CDR1 SGHDN and CDR2 FVKESK. The CDR3 is 14 residues long. The junction had 9 bases not matched to a gene; V was cut back by 6 bases and J by 5 bases.

The rearrangement uses TRBV2 and TRBJ2-5; 12 bases fit TRBD2. CDR3 length equals 15 residues. CDR1 and CDR2 from the germline V gene are SNHLY and FYNNEI. After removal of 7 bases from V and 2 bases from J, the junction contained 5 bases not matched to a gene. The CDR3 region has the DNA TGTGCCAGCAAGCCGGGGACTAGCGGGCAAGAGACCCAGTACTTC. Its translation: CASKPGTSGQETQYF. Full variable domain (missing parts from reference TRBV2 and TRBJ2-5): EPEVTQTPSHQVTQMGQEVILRCVPISNHLYFYWYRQILGQKVEFLVSFYNNEISEKSEIFDDQFSVERPDGSNFTLKIRSTKLEDSAMYFCASKPGTSGQETQYFGPGTRLLVL.

This chain links TRBV29-1 with TRBJ2-7; D might be TRBD1 or TRBD2, each matching 5 bases. The germline CDR1 and CDR2 sequences are SQVTM and ANQGSEA. This CDR3 comprises 14 residues. Trimming shortened V by 6 bases and J by 0 bases, and 15 bases separated the two germline ends. The CDR3 protein is CSVESVGGSYEQYF. The CDR3 nucleotides read TGCAGCGTAGAGAGTGTTGGGGGCTCCTACGAGCAGTACTTC.

This chain uses TRBV27 with TRBJ2-7; D is unclear. Germline loops: CDR1 MNHEY, CDR2 SMNVEV (reference sequence). The CDR3 has 13 residues. The V and J ends lost 4 bases and 2 bases respectively, with 9 bases between them. The CDR3 protein is CASSSSQAYEQYF. The CDR3 DNA reads TGTGCCAGCAGTTCAAGTCAGGCCTACGAGCAGTACTTC.

The V and J genes are TRBV6-1 and TRBJ2-6; 8 nucleotides agree with TRBD1. The CDR3 loop spans 12 amino acids. Germline CDR1 is MNHNS and CDR2 is SASEGT. V was clipped by 10 bases and J by 6 bases; unmatched bases: 2. The DNA of the CDR3 is TGTGCCACAGGGGGCACGGCCAACGTCCTGACTTTC. Translating it yields CATGGTANVLTF.

The chain carries TRBV2 and TRBJ2-1; 9 nucleotides line up with TRBD2. The CDR3 runs to 14 residues. V lost 7 bases and J lost 8; bases outside the gene matches: 9. CDR1 is SNHLY, CDR2 FYNNEI, per germline. The CDR3 DNA is TGTGCCAGCATCCCGGGACTAGCCCCAGATGAGCAGTTCTTC. It codes for CASIPGLAPDEQFF.

The V call is TRBV10-3, the J call TRBJ2-1, with D unclear. Germline V CDR1 and CDR2: ENHRY, SYGVKD. V was trimmed by 5 bases and J by 0 bases, leaving 11 bases between them. The CDR3 has 15 amino acids. The CDR3 nucleotides read TGTGCCATCAGTAGTACTGGGATCTCCTACAATGAGCAGTTCTTC. It is translated as CAISSTGISYNEQFF.

J is TRBJ2-5 and V is TRBV7-2; 7 bases map to TRBD2. The CDR3 is 18 residues long. CDR1 and CDR2 from the germline V gene are SGHTA and FQGNSA. The trim removed 5 bases at V and 5 bases at J, leaving 20 bases unmatched. CDR3 in DNA: TGTGCCAGCAGCCCCGCCGGGGGGTGGGGGAGGGCCCTGGAGACCCAGTACTTC. It yields the protein CASSPAGGWGRALETQYF.

This chain connects TRBV6-1 to TRBJ2-1; D may be TRBD1 (8 bases). V lost 2 bases and J lost 8, with 22 bases in between. The CDR3 has 17 amino acids. Germline V gene sequence: CDR1 MNHNS, CDR2 SASEGT. CDR3 sequence (DNA): TGTGCCAGCAGTGAATGGGGGGGGACAGGTGAGAACCATGAGCAGTTCTTC. Its protein product is CASSEWGGTGENHEQFF.

The gene calls are TRBV19 and TRBJ2-1; TRBD1 matches 9 bases. The CDR3 totals 17 residues. Germline V gene sequence: CDR1 LNHDA, CDR2 SQIVND (reference sequence). Unmatched junction bases numbered 12, after V lost 5 bases and J lost 4 bases. The DNA of the CDR3 is TGTGCCAGTAGTCCCACCTCGGACAGGGGTGGGTACAATGAGCAGTTCTTC. It is translated as CASSPTSDRGGYNEQFF. The entire variable domain, with the rest obtained from reference TRBV19 and TRBJ2-1, is as follows: DGGITQSPKYLFRKEGQNVTLSCEQNLNHDAMYWYRQDPGQGLRLIYYSQIVNDFQKGDIAEGYSVSREKKESFPLTVTSAQKNPTAFYLCASSPTSDRGGYNEQFFGPGTRLTVL.

The rearrangement joins TRBV4-1 to TRBJ2-3; D is uncertain. V was clipped by 0 bases and J by 4 bases, with 17 bases between them. Per germline, CDR1 MGHRA and CDR2 YSYEKL. This CDR3 region has 17 residues. CDR3 loop: CASSQEGIFQSADTQYF. The CDR3 DNA sequence: TGCGCCAGCAGCCAAGAGGGCATTTTCCAGAGTGCAGATACGCAGTATTTT.

The chain combines TRBV25-1 with TRBJ2-2; D not resolved. V lost 8 bases and J lost 3, with 7 bases in between. The CDR3 has 12 amino acids. Germline V CDR1 and CDR2: MGHDK, SYGVNS. This chain's CDR3 is CASLRDTGELFF. The CDR3 coding sequence is TGTGCCAGCCTTAGGGACACCGGGGAGCTGTTTTTT.

CDR3 in DNA: TGTGCCAGCAGTGATGCGGGACGTTACTCCTACGAGCAGTACTTC. Amino acids: CASSDAGRYSYEQYF. This rearrangement joins TRBV7-9 to TRBJ2-7; possible D gene TRBD2, 6 bases. The germline CDR1 and CDR2 sequences are SEHNR and FQNEAQ (reference sequence). The CDR3 sequence is 15 residues long. V lost 6 bases to trimming and J lost 0 bases, with 15 bases between them.

The chain is built from TRBV19 and TRBJ2-7; TRBD1 aligns across 9 bases. CDR1 is LNHDA, CDR2 SQIVND, per germline (reference sequence). The CDR3 loop spans 15 amino acids. Trimming removed 7 bases from V and 3 bases from J; junction bases left unmatched: 10. CDR3 loop: CASTMTGQGIYEQYF. The CDR3 DNA is TGTGCCAGTACCATGACGGGACAGGGAATCTACGAGCAGTACTTC. The full variable domain, in which reference TRBV19 and TRBJ2-7 provide the parts outside the CDR3, is DGGITQSPKYLFRKEGQNVTLSCEQNLNHDAMYWYRQDPGQGLRLIYYSQIVNDFQKGDIAEGYSVSREKKESFPLTVTSAQKNPTAFYLCASTMTGQGIYEQYFGPGTRLTVT.

This chain uses TRBV29-1 with TRBJ2-5; D remains ambiguous. Germline V gives CDR1 SQVTM, CDR2 ANQGSEA. CDR3 length equals 13 residues. V was pared by 5 bases and J by 2 bases, with 12 bases between. The CDR3 spells CSVIVAAQETQYF. Written as DNA, the CDR3 is TGCAGCGTTATCGTGGCAGCTCAAGAGACCCAGTACTTC. The full variable domain, with the rest looked up from reference TRBV29-1 and TRBJ2-5, is SAVISQKPSRDICQRGTSLTIQCQVDSQVTMMFWYRQQPGQSLTLIATANQGSEATYESGFVIDKFPISRPNLTFSTLTVSNMSPEDSSIYLCSVIVAAQETQYFGPGTRLLVL.

The chain joins TRBV18 to TRBJ2-1, with 13 bases aligning to TRBD2. J gave up 0 bases and V 1 base, and 9 bases lay outside the gene matches. The V gene's germline CDR1 is KGHSH and CDR2 LQKENI. CDR3 size: 20 residues. CDR3 in DNA: TGTGCCAGCTCACCACGGCCCGGGACTAGCGGGAAACTCTCCTACAATGAGCAGTTCTTC. Protein sequence: CASSPRPGTSGKLSYNEQFF.

The gene calls are TRBV11-2 and TRBJ1-2; 7 nucleotides line up with TRBD1. The germline CDR1 and CDR2 sequences are SGHAT and FQNNGV. The CDR3 covers 15 residues. Unmatched junction bases numbered 6, after V lost 1 base and J lost 4 bases. CDR3 coding DNA: TGTGCCAGCAGCTTAGGCGGGACAGTAATCTATGGCTACACCTTC. Translating gives CASSLGGTVIYGYTF.